These 32 T cell receptor beta chains share one sample of origin, sequenced in a study of cytotoxic CD8 clonotypes in ibrutinib-treated CLL. Some clones are missing from TCRdb's copy, which holds only in-frame ones; the method was immunoSEQ multiplex PCR. Among approximately 91,000 clones, 70% to 80% were seen once, and the ten largest hold around 5%. Here the sequenced sample was PBMCs, taken after 12 months of ibrutinib treatment. The receptors originated from a human donor with chronic lymphocytic leukemia.

This clone came up once. V is TRBV28 and J is TRBJ1-5; 8 nucleotides align to TRBD1. V dropped 5 bases and J dropped 5; count of bases not matched to a gene: 5. Germline lookup yields CDR1 MDHEN and CDR2 SYDVKM. The CDR3 has 14 amino acids. As DNA, the CDR3 is TGTGCCAGCAGTCCTCGACAGGGGTATCAGCCCCAGCATTTT. Protein: CASSPRQGYQPQHF.

The chain employs TRBV10-3 and TRBJ1-1; 9 bases match TRBD1. Germline V lookup: CDR1 ENHRY, CDR2 SYGVKD. The trim removed 6 bases at V and 0 bases at J, leaving 8 bases unmatched. The CDR3 sequence is 16 residues long. CDR3 nucleotide sequence: TGTGCCATCAGGTGGGGGACAGGGTCTATGAACACTGAAGCTTTCTTT. It is translated as CAIRWGTGSMNTEAFF.

This clone appeared a single time. This rearrangement joins TRBV18 to TRBJ1-2, with TRBD1 matching 8 bases. The CDR3 totals 16 residues. J lost 1 base, V lost 3 bases, and 7 bases had no gene match. From germline, CDR1 is KGHSH and CDR2 LQKENI. In nucleotides, the CDR3 is TGTGCCAGCTCACCTGGTTACAGGGGGGATAACTATGGCTACACCTTC. Amino acids: CASSPGYRGDNYGYTF. Based on the CDR3 plus reference TRBV18 and TRBJ1-2, the full variable domain is NAGVMQNPRHLVRRRGQEARLRCSPMKGHSHVYWYRQLPEEGLKFMVYLQKENIIDESGMPKERFSAEFPKEGPSILRIQQVVRGDSAAYFCASSPGYRGDNYGYTFGSGTRLTVV.

The chain is built from TRBV5-4 and TRBJ2-7, with a weak D call TRBD1 (6 bases). V was cut by 0 bases and J by 4 bases, with 17 bases left in between. Germline V gives CDR1 SGHNT, CDR2 YYREEE (reference sequence). This CDR3 contains 16 residues. Written as DNA, the CDR3 is TGTGCCAGCAGCTTGGACCCGGACAGCCACTATTACGAGCAGTACTTC. Its translation is CASSLDPDSHYYEQYF.

This clone is a singleton in its sample. The rearrangement uses TRBV18 and TRBJ1-1, with TRBD1 identical over 8 bases. CDR3 length: 16 residues. Germline CDR1 KGHSH, CDR2 LQKENI. Germline trimming cut 3 bases from V and 1 base from J; bases unmatched to any gene: 7. The CDR3 loop reads CASSPTSDRGNTEAFF. Here the CDR3 DNA reads TGTGCCAGCTCACCGACTAGCGACAGGGGGAACACTGAAGCTTTCTTT.

The chain links TRBV10-3 to TRBJ2-1; D gene unclear. Germline CDR1 ENHRY, CDR2 SYGVKD. The CDR3 covers 11 residues. The V end lost 3 bases, the J end lost 9 bases, and 6 bases lay between the germline ends. Here the CDR3 DNA reads TGTGCCATCAGTGAACCCGGTGAGCAGTTCTTC. Its protein product is CAISEPGEQFF.

The chain couples TRBV28 to TRBJ2-7, with D unclear. Trimming removed 7 bases at V and 6 bases at J, with 19 bases between. CDR1 MDHEN and CDR2 SYDVKM come from the germline V gene. The CDR3 length is 14 residues. The CDR3 region has the DNA TGTGCCAGCACCCCGGGCCCTGCGCCCTCCGAGCAGTACTTC. Its protein is CASTPGPAPSEQYF.

Only one count was recorded for this clone. The J gene is TRBJ2-4, the V gene TRBV19; tentative D call: TRBD2 (5 bases). Germline V gives CDR1 LNHDA, CDR2 SQIVND (reference sequence). V dropped 3 bases and J dropped 9 bases, with 12 bases sitting between them. The CDR3 spans 13 residues. CDR3: CASSIPTSAIQYF. The CDR3 DNA follows: TGTGCCAGTAGTATCCCTACTAGTGCCATTCAGTACTTC.

This chain links TRBV18 with TRBJ2-6; TRBD1 matches at 12 bases. The CDR3 covers 16 residues. J was trimmed by 4 bases and V by 7 bases; bases with no gene match: 5. CDR1 is KGHSH, CDR2 LQKENI, per germline. For the CDR3, the DNA is TGTGCCAGCTACGGGGACAGGGGGCCGGGGGCCAACGTCCTGACTTTC. This codes for CASYGDRGPGANVLTF.

The genes are TRBV30 and TRBJ2-7, with unresolved D. Trimming shortened V by 1 base and J by 2 bases, and 12 bases separated the two germline ends. Germline V gene data show CDR1 as GTSNPN and CDR2 as SVGIG (reference sequence). The CDR3 consists of 14 residues. CDR3 protein: CAWSAGRTTYEQYF. The CDR3 bases are TGTGCCTGGAGTGCCGGACGGACCACCTACGAGCAGTACTTC. Filled out from reference TRBV30 and TRBJ2-7, the complete variable domain reads SQTIHQWPATLVQPVGSPLSLECTVEGTSNPNLYWYRQAAGRGLQLLFYSVGIGQISSEVPQNLSASRPQDRQFILSSKKLLLSDSGFYLCAWSAGRTTYEQYFGPGTRLTVT.

The chain recombines TRBV5-8 with TRBJ1-5, with D perhaps TRBD1 (5 bases). Trimming shortened V by 4 bases and J by 6 bases, and 17 bases separated the two germline ends. CDR3 size: 15 residues. Per germline, CDR1 SGHTS and CDR2 YDEGEE. The CDR3 DNA reads TGTGCCAGCAGCCCGATTGGGGCAGGCTTTCAGCCCCAGCATTTT. It yields the protein CASSPIGAGFQPQHF.

V gene TRBV19 combines with J gene TRBJ2-1; unclear D gene. The CDR3 consists of 14 residues. Germline V gives CDR1 LNHDA, CDR2 SQIVND (reference sequence). The V end was cut by 5 bases, the J end by 0 bases, with 8 bases between. The CDR3 region has the DNA TGTGCCAGTAGTCCCCCAAGCTCCTACAATGAGCAGTTCTTC. This gives the protein CASSPPSSYNEQFF.

The rearrangement uses TRBV28 and TRBJ1-4; TRBD1 matches 11 bases. The J segment lost 7 bases and the V segment lost 5 bases, leaving 6 bases of the junction unmatched. Germline CDR1 reads MDHEN; CDR2 reads SYDVKM. This CDR3 contains 15 residues. CDR3 protein: CASSGGTGGFEKLFF. The CDR3 region has the DNA TGTGCCAGCAGTGGAGGGACAGGGGGGTTTGAAAAACTGTTTTTT.

V usage is TRBV7-9 and J usage is TRBJ2-1; 8 bases are shared with TRBD1. CDR1 and CDR2 from the germline V gene are SEHNR and FQNEAQ (reference sequence). With 1 base clipped from V and 8 bases from J, the junction kept 7 bases outside the gene matches. This CDR3 is 15 amino acids long. The CDR3 DNA reads TGTGCCAGCAGCTTAGTCGACAGGGGAGGCGATGAGCAGTTCTTC. Translating gives CASSLVDRGGDEQFF.

This rearrangement joins TRBV6-5 to TRBJ1-2, with D possibly being TRBD1 (5 bases). Per the germline V gene, CDR1 is MNHEY and CDR2 is SVGAGI. V was cut by 8 bases and J by 6 bases, with 10 bases left in between. CDR3 length: 11 residues. The CDR3 DNA reads TGTGCCAGCCGCCGGGGCCATGGCTACACCTTC. This codes for CASRRGHGYTF.

V gene TRBV9 combines with J gene TRBJ2-7; 11 bases are a match to TRBD2. With 0 bases clipped from V and 2 bases from J, the junction kept 7 bases outside the gene matches. Per germline, CDR1 SGDLS and CDR2 YYNGEE. The length of the CDR3 is 17 residues. The chain's CDR3 is CASSVGGGLAAPYEQYF. CDR3 bases: TGTGCCAGCAGCGTAGGGGGGGGACTAGCGGCCCCCTACGAGCAGTACTTC. The whole variable domain, filled in from reference TRBV9 and TRBJ2-7, reads DSGVTQTPKHLITATGQRVTLRCSPRSGDLSVYWYQQSLDQGLQFLIQYYNGEERAKGNILERFSAQQFPDLHSELNLSSLELGDSALYFCASSVGGGLAAPYEQYFGPGTRLTVT.

The chain links TRBV7-3 to TRBJ2-5; the D is unclear. The CDR3 totals 15 residues. V lost 5 bases and J lost 5, with 18 bases in between. CDR1 is SGHTA and CDR2 is FQGTGA in the germline V gene. The CDR3 coding sequence is TGTGCCAGCAGCCTCACCGGGCCCCCTGGCGAGACCCAGTACTTC. As protein: CASSLTGPPGETQYF.

The chain recombines TRBV5-1 with TRBJ1-3, with D hard to call. The V end was cut by 4 bases, the J end by 0 bases, with 8 bases between. CDR1 and CDR2 from the germline V gene are SGHRS and YFSETQ. This CDR3 is 14 amino acids long. DNA for the CDR3: TGCGCCAGCAGCCCCATTGCCTCTGGAAACACCATATATTTT. It is translated as CASSPIASGNTIYF.

This rearrangement joins TRBV19 to TRBJ2-5, with D perhaps assigned TRBD1 or TRBD2 (6 bases each). V dropped 2 bases and J dropped 2 bases, with 12 bases sitting between them. Germline V gene lookup returns CDR1 LNHDA and CDR2 SQIVND (reference sequence). The CDR3 is 15 amino acids. CDR3 sequence (DNA): TGTGCCAGTAGTATACCCCGAGGGGGGCAAGAGACCCAGTACTTC. It translates to CASSIPRGGQETQYF.

The chain uses TRBV7-2 and TRBJ2-7, with TRBD2 matching over 7 bases. Germline V gene data show CDR1 as SGHTA and CDR2 as FQGNSA. V dropped 8 bases and J dropped 9; count of bases not matched to a gene: 7. CDR3 length: 11 residues. DNA of the CDR3: TGTGCCAGCGGCGGGGGAGGTGGGCAGTACTTC. Its protein is CASGGGGGQYF.

CDR3 bases: TGTGCCATCAGTGGTGGGACTAATGAAAAACTGTTTTTT. This translates into CAISGGTNEKLFF. This chain joins TRBV10-3 and TRBJ1-4; no firm D call. V lost 4 bases, J lost 2 bases, and 5 bases lay in between. Germline values: CDR1 ENHRY, CDR2 SYGVKD. This CDR3 contains 13 residues.

In this sample, this clone turned up a few times. The V gene is TRBV11-2, the J gene TRBJ2-1; the match to TRBD1 covers 7 bases. Germline V gene data show CDR1 as SGHAT and CDR2 as FQNNGV. The CDR3 is made up of 17 amino acids. Unmatched junction bases numbered 11, after V lost 2 bases and J lost 4 bases. CDR3 loop: CASSLLRADRAYNEQFF. The CDR3 nucleotides read TGTGCCAGCAGCTTATTACGGGCCGACAGGGCGTACAATGAGCAGTTCTTC.

The CDR3 coding sequence is TGTGCCAGCTCACCCTCGACGTGGGGCGAGCAGTACTTC. This translates into CASSPSTWGEQYF. V and J are TRBV18 and TRBJ2-7; D unclear. This CDR3 contains 13 residues. Germline loops: CDR1 KGHSH, CDR2 LQKENI. Trimming took off 3 bases at V and 6 bases at J, with 12 bases between the two ends.

The rearrangement uses TRBV7-2 and TRBJ2-3, with D possibly called TRBD1 or TRBD2 (5 bases each). The V gene's germline CDR1 is SGHTA and CDR2 FQGNSA. The CDR3 sequence is 15 residues long. Trimming took off 1 base at V and 8 bases at J, with 16 bases between the two ends. The CDR3 nucleotides read TGTGCCAGCAGCTTAGGATGGGTGTTTGGGGGTACGCAGTATTTT. Protein product: CASSLGWVFGGTQYF.

The V and J genes are TRBV18 and TRBJ2-1; D is uncertain. V gave up 6 bases and J gave up 4 bases, with 10 bases separating them. Germline V gene data show CDR1 as KGHSH and CDR2 as LQKENI. CDR3 length: 13 amino acids. CDR3 residues: CASSEQAYNEQFF. The DNA for the CDR3 is TGTGCCAGCTCCGAGCAGGCATACAATGAGCAGTTCTTC.

The chain joins TRBV5-6 to TRBJ2-7, with TRBD2 matching over 7 bases. With 0 bases clipped from V and 4 bases from J, the junction kept 10 bases outside the gene matches. The CDR3 is made up of 16 amino acids. The germline CDR1 and CDR2 sequences are SGHDT and YYEEEE. CDR3 residues: CASSLAGAGAVYEQYF. The CDR3 bases are TGTGCCAGCAGCTTGGCCGGGGCGGGAGCTGTTTACGAGCAGTACTTC.

This clone was observed once. V is TRBV29-1 and J is TRBJ2-4; D gene unclear. Between the trimmed V and J ends, which lost 4 bases and 1 base, there was a span of 8 bases. There are 13 residues in the CDR3. Germline V gene data show CDR1 as SQVTM and CDR2 as ANQGSEA. The CDR3 spells CSVAGQAKNIQYF. In nucleotides, the CDR3 is TGCAGCGTTGCCGGCCAGGCCAAAAACATTCAGTACTTC.

The genes are TRBV6-5 and TRBJ1-1; D remains unclear. Germline V gives CDR1 MNHEY, CDR2 SVGAGI. This CDR3 contains 14 residues. The V end lost 6 bases, the J end lost 11 bases, and 22 bases lay between the germline ends. CDR3 protein: CASSLPGRVSRAFF. The CDR3 region has the DNA TGTGCCAGCAGCCTCCCGGGTCGGGTCTCTCGGGCTTTCTTT.

V is TRBV5-1 and J is TRBJ1-4; 9 bases match TRBD1. Germline CDR1 reads SGHRS; CDR2 reads YFSETQ. This CDR3 spans 15 amino acids. J lost 4 bases, V lost 0 bases, and 1 base had no gene match. The CDR3 sequence: CASSLGGQGNEKLFF. DNA of the CDR3: TGCGCCAGCAGCTTGGGGGGACAGGGTAATGAAAAACTGTTTTTT.

V usage is TRBV18 and J usage is TRBJ2-3; D is undetermined. Per the germline V gene, CDR1 is KGHSH and CDR2 is LQKENI. Trimming took 3 bases from V and 7 from J, leaving 11 bases between them. The CDR3 contains 13 residues. In DNA, the CDR3 is TGTGCCAGCTCACCCCCCGGCGCAAATACGCAGTATTTT. It codes for CASSPPGANTQYF.

This clone appeared many times. The chain links TRBV6-4 to TRBJ2-1, with TRBD2 identical over 7 bases. Germline V gene lookup returns CDR1 MRHNA and CDR2 SNTAGT. The CDR3 spans 13 residues. V shed 4 bases, J shed 9 bases, and the junction held 6 bases outside the gene matches. As DNA, the CDR3 is TGTGCCAGCAGTGCCCTACTAGCGAGTGAGCAGTTCTTC. Residues: CASSALLASEQFF.

The chain uses TRBV10-3 and TRBJ1-1; D is ambiguous. Germline lookup yields CDR1 ENHRY and CDR2 SYGVKD. This CDR3 spans 13 amino acids. Trimming shortened V by 6 bases and J by 1 base, and 9 bases separated the two germline ends. CDR3 amino acids: CAISYTANTEAFF. The DNA for the CDR3 is TGTGCCATCAGCTATACAGCGAACACTGAAGCTTTCTTT.